The 8 T cell receptor beta chains in this list originate from one sample, sequenced in a study of Ad26.COV2.S vaccination and SARS-CoV-2 variants. Treatment given: 19 received Ad26.COV2.S at low or high dose, single or two shots; about 5 received placebo; per-sample allocation not given. Day 63 after the first vaccine or placebo injection was the time point for sampling. Sequenced by immunoSEQ multiplex PCR; TCRdb stores in-frame clones only, minus some. This sample yields 300,000 to 400,000 clones, of which 85% are seen a single time; around 2.2% belongs to the top ten. Source: peripheral blood, taken in a trial of Ad26.COV2.S vaccine versus placebo. Receptor source: a person aged 18-65 years who received the Ad26.COV2.S COVID-19 vaccine or a placebo.

The CDR3 region has the DNA TGTGCCAGCAGTCAGACAGGGACAGCTAATGAAAAACTGTTTTTT. It encodes CASSQTGTANEKLFF. The chain joins TRBV11-2 to TRBJ1-4; 7 bases fit TRBD1. The V gene's germline CDR1 is SGHAT and CDR2 FQNNGV. CDR3 size: 15 residues. V lost 6 bases and J lost 3; bases outside the gene matches: 7.

The chain recombines TRBV5-6 with TRBJ1-2; no reliable D call. This CDR3 region has 16 residues. V was shortened by 2 bases and J by 3 bases, with 17 bases between the two germline ends. Germline V gene data show CDR1 as SGHDT and CDR2 as YYEEEE. The CDR3 region is CASSLQGTDFDYGYTF. The CDR3 nucleotides read TGTGCCAGCAGCTTACAAGGTACGGACTTCGACTATGGCTACACCTTC.

Note on this clone: Compared with germline, one end of the junction differs, possibly owing to a read error. The sample carries other DNA sequences with the same CDR3. The genes are TRBV2 and TRBJ1-4, with TRBD1 matching 7 bases. The germline V gene has CDR1 SNHLY and CDR2 FYNNEI. The CDR3 has 18 amino acids. The CDR3 protein is CASSEVNRGRATNEKLFF. CDR3 nucleotide sequence: TGTGCCAGCAGTGAAGTCAACAGGGGAAGGGCAACTAATGAAAAATTGTTTTTT.

This chain joins TRBV28 and TRBJ2-3; TRBD1 is a possible D gene (6 bases). V was cut by 5 bases and J by 7 bases, with 25 bases left in between. This CDR3 contains 17 residues. Germline assignment: CDR1 MDHEN and CDR2 SYDVKM. The CDR3 DNA is TGTGCCAGCAGTGACGGGACATTAACAACAATTTTATATACGCAGTATTTT. This gives the protein CASSDGTLTTILYTQYF.

V usage is TRBV19 and J usage is TRBJ1-1; weak D call: TRBD1 (5 bases). Germline V gene lookup returns CDR1 LNHDA and CDR2 SQIVND (reference sequence). This CDR3 spans 15 amino acids. V was clipped by 5 bases and J by 1 base, with 14 bases between them. CDR3 loop: CASSAGFLTNTEAFF. DNA for the CDR3: TGTGCCAGTAGTGCAGGGTTCCTCACGAACACTGAAGCTTTCTTT.

V usage is TRBV5-1 and J usage is TRBJ2-5; TRBD1 is a possible D gene (6 bases). V lost 1 base to trimming and J lost 5 bases, with 15 bases between them. Germline lookup yields CDR1 SGHRS and CDR2 YFSETQ. The CDR3 extends over 15 amino acids. CDR3 DNA sequence: TGCGCCAGCAGCTTGTCTTTTGGGGGCCGGGAGACCCAGTACTTC. It encodes CASSLSFGGRETQYF.

The chain employs TRBV20-1 and TRBJ1-1, with D perhaps matching TRBD1 (6 bases). Germline V gives CDR1 DFQATT, CDR2 SNEGSKA (reference sequence). The CDR3 is 10 amino acids. V shed 6 bases and J shed 8 bases, with 10 bases lying between them. CDR3 amino acids: CSALGTEAFF. CDR3 DNA: TGCAGTGCCCTTGGGACAGAAGCTTTCTTT.

This chain's CDR3 is CASSLDPVSTDTQYF. In DNA form, the CDR3 reads TGTGCCAGCAGCTTGGATCCGGTTAGCACAGATACGCAGTATTTT. The chain links TRBV5-4 to TRBJ2-3, with unresolved D. From germline, CDR1 is SGHNT and CDR2 YYREEE (reference sequence). The V end lost 0 bases, the J end lost 0 bases, and 8 bases lay between the germline ends. CDR3 length: 15 residues.